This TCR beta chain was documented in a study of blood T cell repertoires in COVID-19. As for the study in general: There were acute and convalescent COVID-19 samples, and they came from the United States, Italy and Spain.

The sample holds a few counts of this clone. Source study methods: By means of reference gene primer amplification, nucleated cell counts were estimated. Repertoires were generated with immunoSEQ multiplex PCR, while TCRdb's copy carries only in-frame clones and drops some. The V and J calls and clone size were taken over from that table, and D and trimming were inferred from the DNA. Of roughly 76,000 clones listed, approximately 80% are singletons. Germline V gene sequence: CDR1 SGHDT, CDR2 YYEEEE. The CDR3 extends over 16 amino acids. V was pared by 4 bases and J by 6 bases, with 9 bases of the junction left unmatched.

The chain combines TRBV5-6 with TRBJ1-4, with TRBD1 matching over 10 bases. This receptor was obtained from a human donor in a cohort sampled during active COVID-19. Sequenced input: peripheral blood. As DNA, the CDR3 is TGTGCCAGCAGCACGAGGGACAGGGGCAGATATGAAAAACTGTTTTTT. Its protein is CASSTRDRGRYEKLFF.